These T cell receptor beta chains were read from a single sample in a study of blood T cell repertoires in COVID-19. The repertoire was sequenced with immunoSEQ multiplex PCR; TCRdb's copy has only in-frame clones and lacks some. The sample lists roughly 120,000 clones; around 78% were seen once. The sequencing input was peripheral blood. The receptor source for this set is a woman aged 60 to 75 with acute or convalescent COVID-19. The CDR3 runs from the conserved cysteine through the conserved F or W. The order of the fields is D gene, CDR3 length, V gene, clone size, J gene, CDR3 DNA, CDR3 protein. D genes are given only for firm matches. For some rows the clone size is stated as once, few or many, or as a class when expanded; others skip it.

d_call: .
cdr3_length: 13
v_call: TRBV11-2
clone_size: .
j_call: TRBJ2-7
cdr3_nt: TGTGCCAGCAGCTTAGAGAGACAGGACGAGCAGTACTTC
cdr3_aa: CASSLERQDEQYF

d_call: TRBD1
cdr3_length: 15
v_call: TRBV6-5
clone_size: .
j_call: TRBJ1-1
cdr3_nt: TGTGCCAGCAGTTACCGAGGGGGCCTCGGGACTGAAGCTTTCTTT
cdr3_aa: CASSYRGGLGTEAFF

d_call: .
cdr3_length: 13
v_call: TRBV10-3
clone_size: .
j_call: TRBJ2-7
cdr3_nt: TGTGCCATCAGTGAGGGGACTCCCCCCGAGCAGTACTTC
cdr3_aa: CAISEGTPPEQYF

d_call: TRBD1
cdr3_length: 12
v_call: TRBV18
clone_size: once
j_call: TRBJ2-7
cdr3_nt: TGTGCCAGCTCTCGACAGGGTTACGAGCAGTACTTC
cdr3_aa: CASSRQGYEQYF

d_call: TRBD1
cdr3_length: 15
v_call: TRBV16
clone_size: .
j_call: TRBJ2-7
cdr3_nt: TGTGCCAGCAGCCAATCTTGGGACAGCTCCTACGAGCAGTACTTC
cdr3_aa: CASSQSWDSSYEQYF

d_call: .
cdr3_length: 15
v_call: TRBV9
clone_size: .
j_call: TRBJ2-1
cdr3_nt: TGTGCCAGCAGCGTTAGGGGATCGGCCACAAATGAGCAGTTCTTC
cdr3_aa: CASSVRGSATNEQFF

d_call: .
cdr3_length: 13
v_call: TRBV6-4
clone_size: .
j_call: TRBJ1-2
cdr3_nt: TGTGCCAGCAGTGACTCGGGCTATGGGGGCTACACCTTC
cdr3_aa: CASSDSGYGGYTF

d_call: .
cdr3_length: 15
v_call: TRBV5-1
clone_size: .
j_call: TRBJ2-3
cdr3_nt: TGCGCCAGCAGCCCCAGACTAGTCCGCACAGATACGCAGTATTTT
cdr3_aa: CASSPRLVRTDTQYF

d_call: .
cdr3_length: 14
v_call: TRBV27
clone_size: .
j_call: TRBJ1-5
cdr3_nt: TGTGCCAGCAGTCCTCGAAGGGGGAATCAGCCCCAGCATTTT
cdr3_aa: CASSPRRGNQPQHF

d_call: TRBD2
cdr3_length: 16
v_call: TRBV6-6
clone_size: .
j_call: TRBJ2-7
cdr3_nt: TGTGCCAGCACGCGCGCGTCTGGTAGCGGGAGTGGTGAGCAGTACTTC
cdr3_aa: CASTRASGSGSGEQYF

d_call: .
cdr3_length: 15
v_call: TRBV7-9
clone_size: .
j_call: TRBJ1-1
cdr3_nt: TGTGCCAGCAGCTTAGAGGGCAGGGGTTGGGTGGCAGCTTTCTTT
cdr3_aa: CASSLEGRGWVAAFF

d_call: .
cdr3_length: 15
v_call: TRBV3-1/TRBV3-2
clone_size: .
j_call: TRBJ1-4
cdr3_nt: TGTGCCAGCAGGCAGACAGGTCATACTAATGAAAAACTGTTTTTT
cdr3_aa: CASRQTGHTNEKLFF

d_call: .
cdr3_length: 16
v_call: TRBV14
clone_size: .
j_call: TRBJ2-1
cdr3_nt: TGTGCCAGCAGCCAAGTTAAAGCTCCCGCATACAATGAGCAGTTCTTC
cdr3_aa: CASSQVKAPAYNEQFF

d_call: .
cdr3_length: 14
v_call: TRBV28
clone_size: .
j_call: TRBJ1-1
cdr3_nt: TGTGCCAGCAGTTCAAGGACAGCGCCCACTGAAGCTTTCTTT
cdr3_aa: CASSSRTAPTEAFF

d_call: .
cdr3_length: 16
v_call: TRBV6-5
clone_size: .
j_call: TRBJ2-3
cdr3_nt: TGTGCCAGCAGTTACGATGCCGGGGGATTCACAGATACGCAGTATTTT
cdr3_aa: CASSYDAGGFTDTQYF

d_call: .
cdr3_length: 11
v_call: TRBV28
clone_size: .
j_call: TRBJ1-2
cdr3_nt: TGTGCCAGCAGTCTACTCGCTGGCTACACCTTC
cdr3_aa: CASSLLAGYTF

d_call: .
cdr3_length: 16
v_call: TRBV4-3
clone_size: .
j_call: TRBJ1-2
cdr3_nt: TGCGCCAGCAGCCAAGACGTCCGGCAGGTCTATGTAGGCTACACCTTC
cdr3_aa: CASSQDVRQVYVGYTF

d_call: TRBD1
cdr3_length: 16
v_call: TRBV18
clone_size: .
j_call: TRBJ1-1
cdr3_nt: TGTGCCAGCTCACCACGAACGCCGACAGGGGACACTGAAGCTTTCTTT
cdr3_aa: CASSPRTPTGDTEAFF

d_call: TRBD2
cdr3_length: 17
v_call: TRBV5-1
clone_size: .
j_call: TRBJ2-5
cdr3_nt: TGCGCCAGCAGCCCGAGCCAGACTAGCGGGATTGGAGAGACCCAGTACTTC
cdr3_aa: CASSPSQTSGIGETQYF

d_call: TRBD1
cdr3_length: 13
v_call: TRBV10-3
clone_size: few
j_call: TRBJ1-1
cdr3_nt: TGTGCCATCAGGATTGACAGGGACACTGAAGCTTTCTTT
cdr3_aa: CAIRIDRDTEAFF

d_call: TRBD1
cdr3_length: 17
v_call: TRBV5-1
clone_size: .
j_call: TRBJ2-6
cdr3_nt: TGCGCCAGCAGCGACGGAACAGGGGGCGCCGGGGCCAACGTCCTGACTTTC
cdr3_aa: CASSDGTGGAGANVLTF

d_call: TRBD2
cdr3_length: 17
v_call: TRBV5-1
clone_size: once
j_call: TRBJ2-1
cdr3_nt: TGCGCCAGCAGCTTGGGTGGGGGGACTAGCAGCTACAATGAGCAGTTCTTC
cdr3_aa: CASSLGGGTSSYNEQFF

d_call: TRBD2
cdr3_length: 17
v_call: TRBV19
clone_size: once
j_call: TRBJ2-2
cdr3_nt: TGTGCCAGTAGTGTACGTCACAGCGGGGGGAACACCGGGGAGCTGTTTTTT
cdr3_aa: CASSVRHSGGNTGELFF

d_call: .
cdr3_length: 15
v_call: TRBV21-1
clone_size: .
j_call: TRBJ2-1
cdr3_nt: TGTGCCAGCAGAATCGGGACAGGGGGCTCGGATGAGCAGTTCTTC
cdr3_aa: CASRIGTGGSDEQFF

d_call: .
cdr3_length: 13
v_call: TRBV20-1
clone_size: .
j_call: TRBJ2-5
cdr3_nt: TGCAGTGCTAGTAGGACTGTGAAAGAGACCCAGTACTTC
cdr3_aa: CSASRTVKETQYF

d_call: .
cdr3_length: 15
v_call: TRBV11-2
clone_size: few
j_call: TRBJ1-6
cdr3_nt: TGTGCCAGCCGAACGCCAGGGCCGATTAATTCACCCCTCCACTTT
cdr3_aa: CASRTPGPINSPLHF

d_call: TRBD2
cdr3_length: 13
v_call: TRBV12-3/TRBV12-4
clone_size: .
j_call: TRBJ2-7
cdr3_nt: TGTGCCAGCAGTTTAACGGGGGGCTACGAGCAGTACTTC
cdr3_aa: CASSLTGGYEQYF

d_call: TRBD1
cdr3_length: 15
v_call: TRBV3-1/TRBV3-2
clone_size: .
j_call: TRBJ1-4
cdr3_nt: TGTGCCAGCAGCCAAGATCAGGGGGTATATGAAAAACTGTTTTTT
cdr3_aa: CASSQDQGVYEKLFF

d_call: .
cdr3_length: 15
v_call: TRBV7-9
clone_size: .
j_call: TRBJ1-1
cdr3_nt: TGTGCCAGCAGCTGGGACCTAGGAGGGAGGACTGAAGCTTTCTTT
cdr3_aa: CASSWDLGGRTEAFF

d_call: TRBD1
cdr3_length: 16
v_call: TRBV5-5
clone_size: .
j_call: TRBJ1-5
cdr3_nt: TGTGCCAGCAGCTTCGGGACAGCTACTTATAATCAGCCCCAGCATTTT
cdr3_aa: CASSFGTATYNQPQHF

d_call: .
cdr3_length: 15
v_call: TRBV30
clone_size: .
j_call: TRBJ2-1
cdr3_nt: TGTGCCTGGAGTGTTGTGGGGACTCCCGGCGATGAGCAGTTCTTC
cdr3_aa: CAWSVVGTPGDEQFF

d_call: .
cdr3_length: 14
v_call: TRBV11-3
clone_size: .
j_call: TRBJ2-6
cdr3_nt: TGTGCCAGCAGCCGTCGCTCTGGGGCCAACGTCCTGACTTTC
cdr3_aa: CASSRRSGANVLTF

d_call: TRBD2
cdr3_length: 14
v_call: TRBV15
clone_size: .
j_call: TRBJ2-3
cdr3_nt: TGTGCCACCAGCTCATCAGGCGGGAGAGATACGCAGTATTTT
cdr3_aa: CATSSSGGRDTQYF

d_call: .
cdr3_length: 15
v_call: TRBV15
clone_size: once
j_call: TRBJ1-3
cdr3_nt: TGTGCCACCAGCAGAGCCAGGGCCCCTGGAAACACCATATATTTT
cdr3_aa: CATSRARAPGNTIYF

d_call: .
cdr3_length: 15
v_call: TRBV5-4
clone_size: .
j_call: TRBJ1-2
cdr3_nt: TGTGCCAGCAGCTTGGGGGGCCAGATCGCCTATGGCTACACCTTC
cdr3_aa: CASSLGGQIAYGYTF

d_call: TRBD2
cdr3_length: 14
v_call: TRBV2
clone_size: .
j_call: TRBJ2-1
cdr3_nt: TGTCCCAGCTTCGGGGCCGGGGGGGGCTTAGAGCAGTTCTTC
cdr3_aa: CPSFGAGGGLEQFF

d_call: .
cdr3_length: 13
v_call: TRBV11-2
clone_size: .
j_call: TRBJ1-6
cdr3_nt: TGTGCCAGCAGCCCTACAACAGGTTCACCCCTCCACTTT
cdr3_aa: CASSPTTGSPLHF

d_call: .
cdr3_length: 14
v_call: TRBV30
clone_size: .
j_call: TRBJ1-1
cdr3_nt: TGTGCCTGGACTCGGGTTGACTCGAACACTGAAGCTTTCTTT
cdr3_aa: CAWTRVDSNTEAFF

d_call: TRBD1
cdr3_length: 15
v_call: TRBV5-1
clone_size: .
j_call: TRBJ2-1
cdr3_nt: TGCGCCAGTTGTCCCGGGACAGGGCAGTACAATGAGCAGTTCTTC
cdr3_aa: CASCPGTGQYNEQFF

d_call: TRBD2
cdr3_length: 16
v_call: TRBV28
clone_size: .
j_call: TRBJ2-2
cdr3_nt: TGTGCCAGCAAACGAGCGGGGGGAGTAAACACCGGGGAGCTGTTTTTT
cdr3_aa: CASKRAGGVNTGELFF